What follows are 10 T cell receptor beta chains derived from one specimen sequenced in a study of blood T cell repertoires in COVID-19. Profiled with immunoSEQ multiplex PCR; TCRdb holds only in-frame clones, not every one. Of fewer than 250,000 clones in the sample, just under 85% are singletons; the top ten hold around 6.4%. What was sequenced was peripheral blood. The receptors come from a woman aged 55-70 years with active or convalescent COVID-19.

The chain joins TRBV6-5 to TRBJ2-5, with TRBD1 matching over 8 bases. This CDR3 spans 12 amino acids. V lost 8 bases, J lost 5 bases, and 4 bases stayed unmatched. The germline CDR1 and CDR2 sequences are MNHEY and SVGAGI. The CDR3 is CASGQGMETQYF. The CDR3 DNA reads TGTGCCAGCGGACAGGGAATGGAGACCCAGTACTTC.

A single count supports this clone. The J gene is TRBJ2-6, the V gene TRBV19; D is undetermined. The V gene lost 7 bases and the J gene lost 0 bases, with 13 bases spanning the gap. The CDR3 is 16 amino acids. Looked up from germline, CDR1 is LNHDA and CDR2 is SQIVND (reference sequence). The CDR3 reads CASTPLGRSGANVLTF. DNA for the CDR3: TGTGCCAGTACGCCCTTGGGCCGCTCTGGGGCCAACGTCCTGACTTTC.

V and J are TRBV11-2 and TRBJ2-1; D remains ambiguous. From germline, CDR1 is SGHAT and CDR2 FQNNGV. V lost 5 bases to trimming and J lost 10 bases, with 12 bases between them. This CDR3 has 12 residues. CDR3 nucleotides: TGTGCCAGCAGCCCCCGACTCGGAGAGCAGTTCTTC. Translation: CASSPRLGEQFF.

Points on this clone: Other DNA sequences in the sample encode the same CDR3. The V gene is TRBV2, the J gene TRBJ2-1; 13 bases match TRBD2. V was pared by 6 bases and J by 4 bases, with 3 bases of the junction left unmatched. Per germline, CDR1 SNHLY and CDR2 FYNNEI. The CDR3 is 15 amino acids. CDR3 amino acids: CASRGTSGAYNEQFF. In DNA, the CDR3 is TGTGCCAGCAGAGGGACTAGCGGGGCTTACAATGAGCAGTTCTTC.

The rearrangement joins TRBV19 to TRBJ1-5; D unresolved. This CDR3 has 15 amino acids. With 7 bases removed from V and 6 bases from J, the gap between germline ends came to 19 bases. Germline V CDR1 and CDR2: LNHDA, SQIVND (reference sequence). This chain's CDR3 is CASTQDRRDGQPQHF. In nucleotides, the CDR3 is TGTGCCAGTACCCAAGATAGGAGAGACGGTCAGCCCCAGCATTTT. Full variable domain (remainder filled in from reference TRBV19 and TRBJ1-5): DGGITQSPKYLFRKEGQNVTLSCEQNLNHDAMYWYRQDPGQGLRLIYYSQIVNDFQKGDIAEGYSVSREKKESFPLTVTSAQKNPTAFYLCASTQDRRDGQPQHFGDGTRLSIL.

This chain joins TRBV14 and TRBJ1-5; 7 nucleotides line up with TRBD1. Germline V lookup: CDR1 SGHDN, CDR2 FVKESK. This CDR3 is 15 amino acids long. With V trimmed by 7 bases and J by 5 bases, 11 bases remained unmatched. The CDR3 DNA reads TGTGCCAGCATCATACACCCCAGGGGGGATCAGCCCCAGCATTTT. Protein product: CASIIHPRGDQPQHF.

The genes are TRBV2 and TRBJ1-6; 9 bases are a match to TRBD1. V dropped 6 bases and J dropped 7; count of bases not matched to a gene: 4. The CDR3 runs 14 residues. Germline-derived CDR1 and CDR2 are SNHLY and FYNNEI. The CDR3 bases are TGTGCCAGCAGACCCGACAGGGGGAATTCACCCCTCCACTTT. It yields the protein CASRPDRGNSPLHF.

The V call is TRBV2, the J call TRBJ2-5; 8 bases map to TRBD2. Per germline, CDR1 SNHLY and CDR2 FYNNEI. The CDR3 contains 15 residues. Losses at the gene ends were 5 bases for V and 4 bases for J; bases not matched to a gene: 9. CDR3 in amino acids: CASSSTGLGGETQYF. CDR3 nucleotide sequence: TGTGCCAGCAGTTCCACGGGACTAGGGGGAGAGACCCAGTACTTC.

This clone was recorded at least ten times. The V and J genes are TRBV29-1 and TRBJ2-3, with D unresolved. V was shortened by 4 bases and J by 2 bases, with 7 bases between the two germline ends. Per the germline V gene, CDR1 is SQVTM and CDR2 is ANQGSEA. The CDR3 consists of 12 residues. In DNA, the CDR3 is TGCAGCGTTGGGGCACCCACAGATACGCAGTATTTT. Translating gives CSVGAPTDTQYF.

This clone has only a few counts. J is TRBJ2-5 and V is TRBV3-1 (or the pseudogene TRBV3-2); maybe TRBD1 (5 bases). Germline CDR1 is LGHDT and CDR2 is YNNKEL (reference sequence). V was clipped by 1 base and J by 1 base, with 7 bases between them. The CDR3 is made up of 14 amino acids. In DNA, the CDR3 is TGTGCCAGCAGCCAAGGTGACAGCCAAGAGACCCAGTACTTC. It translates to CASSQGDSQETQYF.